This T cell receptor (beta chain) is from a study of control samples from healthy donors and cancer patients. This CDR3 is built from 11 residues. Between the trimmed V and J ends, which lost 8 bases and 5 bases, there was a span of 11 bases. Germline-derived CDR1 and CDR2 are GTSNPN and SVGIG (reference sequence). TCRdb's copy holds only in-frame clones and misses some; the assay was immunoSEQ multiplex PCR. The sample includes approximately 140,000 clones, about nine tenths seen only once; the top ten take just over 8.5%. Input material: blood. The genes are TRBV30 and TRBJ2-3; D gene unclear. The sequence derives from a woman in her 30s in good health. The CDR3 loop reads CASNFLDTQYF. The CDR3 DNA is TGTGCCAGCAACTTCCTAGATACGCAGTATTTT.